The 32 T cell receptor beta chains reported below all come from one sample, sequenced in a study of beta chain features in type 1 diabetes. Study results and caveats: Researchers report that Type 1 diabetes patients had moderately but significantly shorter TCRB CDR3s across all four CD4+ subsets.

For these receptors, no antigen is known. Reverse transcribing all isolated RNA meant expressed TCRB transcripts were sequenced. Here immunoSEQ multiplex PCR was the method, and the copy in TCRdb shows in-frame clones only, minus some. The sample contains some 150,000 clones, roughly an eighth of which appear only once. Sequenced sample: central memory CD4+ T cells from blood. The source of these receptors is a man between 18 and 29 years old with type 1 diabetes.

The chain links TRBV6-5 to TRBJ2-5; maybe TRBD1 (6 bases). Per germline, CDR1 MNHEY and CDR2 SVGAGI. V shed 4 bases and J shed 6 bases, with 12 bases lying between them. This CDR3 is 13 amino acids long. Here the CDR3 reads CASSSAGEQTQYF. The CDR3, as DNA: TGTGCCAGCAGTTCGGCAGGGGAGCAGACCCAGTACTTC.

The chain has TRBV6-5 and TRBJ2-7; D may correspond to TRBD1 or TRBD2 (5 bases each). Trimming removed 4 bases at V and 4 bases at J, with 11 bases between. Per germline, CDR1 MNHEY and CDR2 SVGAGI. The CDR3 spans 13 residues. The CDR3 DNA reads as TGTGCCAGCAGTTTGGGGGTAAAGTACGAGCAGTACTTC. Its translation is CASSLGVKYEQYF.

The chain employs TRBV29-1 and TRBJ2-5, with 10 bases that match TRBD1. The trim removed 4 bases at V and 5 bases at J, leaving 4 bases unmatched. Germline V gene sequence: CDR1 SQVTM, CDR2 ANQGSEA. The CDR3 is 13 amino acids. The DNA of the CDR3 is TGCAGCGTTGCGACAGGGGGCAGGGAGACCCAGTACTTC. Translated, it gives CSVATGGRETQYF.

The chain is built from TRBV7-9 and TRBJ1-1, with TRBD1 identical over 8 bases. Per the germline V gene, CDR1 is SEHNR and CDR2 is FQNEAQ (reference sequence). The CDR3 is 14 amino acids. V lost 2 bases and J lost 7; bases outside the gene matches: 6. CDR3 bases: TGTGCCAGCAGCTTACTGACAGGGGTCGGTGAAGCTTTCTTT. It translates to CASSLLTGVGEAFF.

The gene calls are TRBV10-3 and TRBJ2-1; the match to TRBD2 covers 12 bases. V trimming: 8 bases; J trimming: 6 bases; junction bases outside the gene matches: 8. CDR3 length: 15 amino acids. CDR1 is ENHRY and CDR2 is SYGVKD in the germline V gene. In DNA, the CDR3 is TGTGCCATCGCTAACCTAGCGGGGGGGCCCAATGAGCAGTTCTTC. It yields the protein CAIANLAGGPNEQFF.

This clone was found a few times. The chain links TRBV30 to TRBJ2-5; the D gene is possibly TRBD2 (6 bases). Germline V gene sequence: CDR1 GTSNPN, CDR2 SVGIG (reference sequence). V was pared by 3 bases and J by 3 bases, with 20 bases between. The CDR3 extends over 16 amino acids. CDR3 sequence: CAWRGRFSGWEETQYF. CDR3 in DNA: TGTGCCTGGAGGGGGCGGTTTAGCGGATGGGAAGAGACCCAGTACTTC.

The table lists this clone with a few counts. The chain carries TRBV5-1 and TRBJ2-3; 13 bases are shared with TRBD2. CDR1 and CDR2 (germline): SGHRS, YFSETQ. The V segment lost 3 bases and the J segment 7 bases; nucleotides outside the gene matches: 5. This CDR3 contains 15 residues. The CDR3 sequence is CASSSGTSGANTQYF. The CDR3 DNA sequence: TGCGCCAGCAGCTCCGGGACTAGCGGGGCTAATACGCAGTATTTT.

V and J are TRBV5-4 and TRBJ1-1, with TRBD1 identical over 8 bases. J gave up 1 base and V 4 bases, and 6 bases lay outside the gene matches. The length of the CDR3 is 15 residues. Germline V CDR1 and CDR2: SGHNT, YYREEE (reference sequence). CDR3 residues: CASSPTGTGNTEAFF. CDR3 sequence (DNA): TGTGCCAGCAGCCCTACCGGGACAGGGAACACTGAAGCTTTCTTT.

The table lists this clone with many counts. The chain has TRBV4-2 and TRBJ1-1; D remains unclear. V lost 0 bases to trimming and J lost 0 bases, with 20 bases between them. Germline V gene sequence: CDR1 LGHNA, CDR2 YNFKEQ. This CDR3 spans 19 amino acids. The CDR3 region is CASSQERTLGVGLNTEAFF. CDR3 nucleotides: TGTGCCAGCAGCCAAGAGAGGACCCTGGGTGTAGGGTTGAACACTGAAGCTTTCTTT.

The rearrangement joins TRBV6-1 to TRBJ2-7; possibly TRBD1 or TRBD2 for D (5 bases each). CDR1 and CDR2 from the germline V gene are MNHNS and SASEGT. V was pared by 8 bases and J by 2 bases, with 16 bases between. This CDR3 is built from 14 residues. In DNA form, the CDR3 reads TGTGCCAGCGATCCCTCAGGGACGGCCTACGAGCAGTACTTC. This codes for CASDPSGTAYEQYF.

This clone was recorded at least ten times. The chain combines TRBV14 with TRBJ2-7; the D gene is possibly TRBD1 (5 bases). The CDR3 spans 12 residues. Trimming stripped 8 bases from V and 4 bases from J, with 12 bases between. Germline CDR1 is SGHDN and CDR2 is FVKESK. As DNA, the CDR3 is TGTGCCAGCGGCAGGACATCGTACGAGCAGTACTTC. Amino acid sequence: CASGRTSYEQYF.

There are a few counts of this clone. The CDR3, as DNA: TGTGCCATCAGTGAGGGGCGAGACTCATCTCCGCAGTATTTT. Protein: CAISEGRDSSPQYF. V and J are TRBV10-3 and TRBJ2-3; D remains ambiguous. Between the trimmed V and J ends, which lost 2 bases and 10 bases, there was a span of 16 bases. Germline V gene lookup returns CDR1 ENHRY and CDR2 SYGVKD. The CDR3 runs 14 residues.

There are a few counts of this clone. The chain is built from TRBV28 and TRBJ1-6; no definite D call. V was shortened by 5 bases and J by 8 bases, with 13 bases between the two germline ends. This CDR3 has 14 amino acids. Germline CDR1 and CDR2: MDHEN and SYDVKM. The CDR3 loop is CASSPGSRHSPLHF. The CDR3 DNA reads TGTGCCAGCAGTCCGGGGTCGCGACATTCACCCCTCCACTTT.

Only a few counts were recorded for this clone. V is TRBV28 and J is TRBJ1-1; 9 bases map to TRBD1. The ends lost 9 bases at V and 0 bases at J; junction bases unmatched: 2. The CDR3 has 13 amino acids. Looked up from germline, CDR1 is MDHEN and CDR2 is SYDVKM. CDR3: CASWDRVNTEAFF. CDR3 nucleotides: TGTGCCAGTTGGGACAGGGTGAACACTGAAGCTTTCTTT.

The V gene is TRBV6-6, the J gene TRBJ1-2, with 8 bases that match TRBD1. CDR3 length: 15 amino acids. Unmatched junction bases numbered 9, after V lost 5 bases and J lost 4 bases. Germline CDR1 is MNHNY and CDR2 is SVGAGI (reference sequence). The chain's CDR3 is CASSPPGQVTYGYTF. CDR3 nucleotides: TGTGCCAGCAGTCCCCCGGGACAGGTCACCTATGGCTACACCTTC.

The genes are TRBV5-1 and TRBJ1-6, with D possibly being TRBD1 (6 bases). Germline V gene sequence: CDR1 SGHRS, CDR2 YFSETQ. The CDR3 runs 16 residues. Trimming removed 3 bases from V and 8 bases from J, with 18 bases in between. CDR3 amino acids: CASSSSQGRGDSPLHF. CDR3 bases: TGCGCCAGCAGCTCGTCACAGGGAAGGGGGGATTCACCCCTCCACTTT.

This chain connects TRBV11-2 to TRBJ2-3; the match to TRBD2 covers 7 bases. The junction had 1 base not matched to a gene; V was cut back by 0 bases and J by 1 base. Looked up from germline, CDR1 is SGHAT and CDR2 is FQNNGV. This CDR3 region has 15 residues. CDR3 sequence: CASSLDLAGTDTQYF. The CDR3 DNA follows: TGTGCCAGCAGCTTAGACCTAGCGGGCACAGATACGCAGTATTTT.

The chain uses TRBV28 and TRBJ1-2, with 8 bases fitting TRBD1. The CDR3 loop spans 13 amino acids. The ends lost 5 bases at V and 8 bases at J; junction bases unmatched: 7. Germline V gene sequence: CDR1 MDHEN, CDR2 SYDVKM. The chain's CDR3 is CASSPQGASGYTF. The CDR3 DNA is TGTGCCAGCAGTCCCCAGGGGGCATCGGGCTACACCTTC.

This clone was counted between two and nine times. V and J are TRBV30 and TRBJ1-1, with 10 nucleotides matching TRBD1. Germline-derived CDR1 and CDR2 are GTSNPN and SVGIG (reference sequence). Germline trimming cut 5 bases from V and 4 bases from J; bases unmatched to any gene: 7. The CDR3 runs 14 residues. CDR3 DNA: TGTGCCTGGGCCGGGACAGGGGAGATCACTGAAGCTTTCTTT. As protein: CAWAGTGEITEAFF.

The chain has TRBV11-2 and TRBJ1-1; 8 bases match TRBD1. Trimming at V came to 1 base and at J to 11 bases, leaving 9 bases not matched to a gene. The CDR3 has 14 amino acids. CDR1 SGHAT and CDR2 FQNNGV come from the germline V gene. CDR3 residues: CASSLGQGTFGAFF. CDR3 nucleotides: TGTGCCAGCAGCTTAGGACAGGGGACCTTTGGCGCTTTCTTT.

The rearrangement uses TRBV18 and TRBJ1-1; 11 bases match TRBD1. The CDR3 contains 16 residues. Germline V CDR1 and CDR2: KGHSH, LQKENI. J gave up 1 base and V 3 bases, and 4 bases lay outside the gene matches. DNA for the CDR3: TGTGCCAGCTCACCGGGAGGGACAGGGGGGAACACTGAAGCTTTCTTT. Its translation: CASSPGGTGGNTEAFF.

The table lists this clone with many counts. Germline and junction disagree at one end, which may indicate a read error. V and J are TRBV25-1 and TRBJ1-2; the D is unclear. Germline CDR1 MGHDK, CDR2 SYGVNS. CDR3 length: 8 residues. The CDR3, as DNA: TGTGCCAGCAGTGACCCCGACTTC. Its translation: CASSDPDF.

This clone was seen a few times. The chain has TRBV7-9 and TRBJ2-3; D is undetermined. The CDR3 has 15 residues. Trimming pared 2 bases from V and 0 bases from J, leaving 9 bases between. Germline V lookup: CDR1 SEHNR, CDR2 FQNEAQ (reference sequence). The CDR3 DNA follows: TGTGCCAGCAGCTTACTTCACAGTAGCACAGATACGCAGTATTTT. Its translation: CASSLLHSSTDTQYF.

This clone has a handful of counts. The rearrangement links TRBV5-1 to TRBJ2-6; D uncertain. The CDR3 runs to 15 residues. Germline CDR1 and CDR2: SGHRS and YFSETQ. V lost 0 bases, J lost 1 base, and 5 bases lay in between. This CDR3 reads CASSLAESGANVLTF. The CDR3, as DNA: TGCGCCAGCAGCTTGGCAGAGTCTGGGGCCAACGTCCTGACTTTC.

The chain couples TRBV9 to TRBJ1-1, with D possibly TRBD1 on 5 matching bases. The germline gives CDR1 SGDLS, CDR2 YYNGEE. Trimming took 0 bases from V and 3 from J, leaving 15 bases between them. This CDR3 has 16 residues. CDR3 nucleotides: TGTGCCAGCAGCGTAGGAGGGGCCCAGGGAGACACTGAAGCTTTCTTT. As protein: CASSVGGAQGDTEAFF.

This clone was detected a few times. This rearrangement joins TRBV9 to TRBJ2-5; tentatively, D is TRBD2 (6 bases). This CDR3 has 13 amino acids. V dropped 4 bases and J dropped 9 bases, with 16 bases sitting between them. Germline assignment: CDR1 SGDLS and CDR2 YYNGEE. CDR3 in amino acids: CASSPRLAWAQYF. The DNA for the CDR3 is TGTGCCAGCAGCCCTCGGCTAGCGTGGGCCCAGTACTTC.

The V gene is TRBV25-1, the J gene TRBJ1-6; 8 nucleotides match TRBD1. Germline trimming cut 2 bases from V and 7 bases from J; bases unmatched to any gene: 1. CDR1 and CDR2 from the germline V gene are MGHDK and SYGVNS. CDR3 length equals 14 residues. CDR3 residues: CASSEGQGNSPLHF. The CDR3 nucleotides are TGTGCCAGCAGTGAAGGACAGGGAAATTCACCCCTCCACTTT.

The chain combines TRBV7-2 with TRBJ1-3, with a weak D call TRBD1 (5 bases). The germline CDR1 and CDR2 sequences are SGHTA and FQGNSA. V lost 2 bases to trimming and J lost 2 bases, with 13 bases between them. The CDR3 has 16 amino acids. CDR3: CASSLRSTGAGNTIYF. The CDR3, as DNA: TGTGCCAGCAGCTTACGGTCCACGGGGGCTGGAAACACCATATATTTT.

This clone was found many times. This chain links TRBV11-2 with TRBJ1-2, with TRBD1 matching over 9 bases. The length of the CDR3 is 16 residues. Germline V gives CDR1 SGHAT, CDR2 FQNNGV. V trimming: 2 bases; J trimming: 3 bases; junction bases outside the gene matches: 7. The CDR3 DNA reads TGTGCCAGCAGCTTATGGCGGGACAGGGCGGACTATGGCTACACCTTC. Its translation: CASSLWRDRADYGYTF.

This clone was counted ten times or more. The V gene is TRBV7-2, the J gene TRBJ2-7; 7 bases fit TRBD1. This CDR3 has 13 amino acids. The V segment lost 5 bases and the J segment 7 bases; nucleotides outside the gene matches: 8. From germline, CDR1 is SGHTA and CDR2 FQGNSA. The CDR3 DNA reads TGTGCCAGCAGCGGCCGTAGGGACAGTGAGCAGTACTTC. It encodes CASSGRRDSEQYF.

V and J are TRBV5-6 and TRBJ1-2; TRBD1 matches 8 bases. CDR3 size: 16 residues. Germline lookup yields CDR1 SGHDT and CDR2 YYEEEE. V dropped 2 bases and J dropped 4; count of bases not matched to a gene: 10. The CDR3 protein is CASSFLGQAVVYGYTF. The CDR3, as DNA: TGTGCCAGCAGCTTTTTGGGACAGGCTGTCGTCTATGGCTACACCTTC.

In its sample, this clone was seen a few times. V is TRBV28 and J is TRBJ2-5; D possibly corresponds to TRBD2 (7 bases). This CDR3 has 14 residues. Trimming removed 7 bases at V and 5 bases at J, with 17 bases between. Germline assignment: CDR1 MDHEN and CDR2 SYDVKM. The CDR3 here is CASTYLGGGETQYF. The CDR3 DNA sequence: TGTGCCAGCACCTACCTGGGAGGGGGTGAGACCCAGTACTTC.